This entry concerns a single T cell receptor (beta chain). These data belong to a study of blood T cell repertoires in COVID-19. Study information: COVID-19 samples collected from the United States, Italy and Spain covered acute and convalescent phases. PBMCs, B-cell-depleted T cells, or T cells were the source of the cDNA or gDNA that made up the material.

As handled by the study authors: Researchers report that nucleated cell counts were estimated from reference gene primer amplification. Clones were read by immunoSEQ multiplex PCR, and TCRdb kept only the in-frame ones, dropping some. That table supplies the V and J calls and clone size; D and trimming were determined from the DNA. The top ten hold under 2.5% of the sample, which has roughly 150,000 clones, 83% seen once. Per the germline V gene, CDR1 is SGHDT and CDR2 is YYEEEE. The CDR3 has 15 residues. V was pared by 4 bases and J by 8 bases, with 19 bases between. The TCR sequence derives from a woman over 75 with acute or convalescent COVID-19. The rearrangement links TRBV5-6 to TRBJ2-4; D might be TRBD1 (5 bases). What was sequenced was peripheral blood. DNA for the CDR3: TGTGCCAGCAGCCCCAGGGTGGGGATAATAGACATTCAGTACTTC. Amino acids: CASSPRVGIIDIQYF. Full variable domain (remainder filled in from reference TRBV5-6 and TRBJ2-4): DAGVTQSPTHLIKTRGQQVTLRCSPKSGHDTVSWYQQALGQGPQFIFQYYEEEERQRGNFPDRFSGHQFPNYSSELNVNALLLGDSALYLCASSPRVGIIDIQYFGAGTRLSVL.